The sequence of this T cell receptor beta chain was determined in a study of blood T cell repertoires in COVID-19. In this sample, this clone turned up a few times. V was shortened by 2 bases and J by 2 bases, with 6 bases between the two germline ends. The CDR3 runs to 13 residues. Germline CDR1 and CDR2: MNHEY and SMNVEV (reference sequence). Produced via immunoSEQ multiplex PCR; TCRdb's table is partial and in-frame only. This table holds under 200,000 clones, 60% to 85% found once. This chain uses TRBV27 with TRBJ1-2, with TRBD1 as a possible D gene (5 bases). This TCR was sampled from a man in his sixties with acute or convalescent COVID-19. The sequencing input was peripheral blood. CDR3 protein: CASSLKGNYGYTF. The CDR3 DNA follows: TGTGCCAGCAGTTTAAAGGGGAACTATGGCTACACCTTC.